The 8 T cell receptor beta chains in this list originate from one sample, sequenced in a study of technical replicates of blood from several donors. Measured with immunoSEQ multiplex PCR; TCRdb has only the in-frame clones, and not every one. The sample holds roughly 82,000 clones; around nine tenths are singletons and the top ten take roughly 0.27%. What was sequenced was T cells isolated from PBMCs. The source of these receptors is a human donor in good health.

This CDR3 is CASSYSNVGLYEQYF. In DNA, the CDR3 is TGTGCCAGCAGTTACTCGAATGTAGGACTCTACGAGCAGTACTTC. The gene calls are TRBV6-5 and TRBJ2-7, with D possibly being TRBD2 (5 bases). The CDR3 covers 15 residues. Per germline, CDR1 MNHEY and CDR2 SVGAGI. Trimming left V 0 bases short and J 3 bases short, with 12 bases between.

This clone was found a few times. The chain combines TRBV14 with TRBJ1-1; no definite D call. Germline V gene lookup returns CDR1 SGHDN and CDR2 FVKESK. V was shortened by 4 bases and J by 3 bases, with 12 bases between the two germline ends. CDR3 length equals 14 residues. The CDR3 spells CASSPDGLDTEAFF. The CDR3 nucleotides are TGTGCCAGCAGCCCCGACGGACTGGACACTGAAGCTTTCTTT.

The chain is built from TRBV7-8 and TRBJ2-4; a possible D gene is TRBD1 (5 bases). Per germline, CDR1 SGHVS and CDR2 FQNEAQ. With 1 base removed from V and 1 base from J, the gap between germline ends came to 20 bases. The CDR3 runs 19 residues. Written as DNA, the CDR3 is TGTGCCAGCAGCTTAGAGGCCCGGGCAGGGTCTCGGGCCAAAAACATTCAGTACTTC. Amino acids: CASSLEARAGSRAKNIQYF.

This sequence joins TRBV4-1 and TRBJ2-2, with 7 bases identical to TRBD2. This CDR3 has 15 amino acids. Germline values: CDR1 MGHRA, CDR2 YSYEKL. V lost 2 bases and J lost 6; bases outside the gene matches: 6. CDR3 coding DNA: TGCGCCAGCAGCCAACCGACTAGCCGTGCCGGGGAGCTGTTTTTT. As protein: CASSQPTSRAGELFF.

The chain joins TRBV5-4 to TRBJ1-3; TRBD1 is a possible D gene (6 bases). Germline V gene data show CDR1 as SGHNT and CDR2 as YYREEE (reference sequence). V was shortened by 2 bases and J by 0 bases, with 12 bases between the two germline ends. The CDR3 loop spans 16 amino acids. CDR3 loop: CASSLTGTSSGNTIYF. The CDR3 bases are TGTGCCAGCAGCTTAACAGGGACTAGCTCTGGAAACACCATATATTTT. Full variable domain (outside the CDR3, taken from reference TRBV5-4 and TRBJ1-3): ETGVTQSPTHLIKTRGQQVTLRCSSQSGHNTVSWYQQALGQGPQFIFQYYREEENGRGNFPPRFSGLQFPNYSSELNVNALELDDSALYLCASSLTGTSSGNTIYFGEGSWLTVV.

This rearrangement joins TRBV6-5 to TRBJ1-1; 8 bases fit TRBD1. The trim removed 10 bases at V and 7 bases at J, leaving 14 bases unmatched. The germline V gene has CDR1 MNHEY and CDR2 SVGAGI. This CDR3 spans 14 amino acids. CDR3 DNA: TGTGCCACCCCCCTCGAACAGGGGGATGATGAAGCTTTCTTT. Translated: CATPLEQGDDEAFF.

This chain links TRBV28 with TRBJ2-5; 9 bases fit TRBD1. This CDR3 region has 14 residues. V was pared by 5 bases and J by 6 bases, with 7 bases of the junction left unmatched. Per germline, CDR1 MDHEN and CDR2 SYDVKM. The CDR3 region has the DNA TGTGCCAGCAGTCCCTCGGACAGGGGCAAGACCCAGTACTTC. Translating gives CASSPSDRGKTQYF.

The chain links TRBV29-1 to TRBJ1-1, with D perhaps matching TRBD1 (5 bases). V lost 6 bases and J lost 6, with 26 bases in between. Germline lookup yields CDR1 SQVTM and CDR2 ANQGSEA. CDR3 length: 16 residues. This CDR3 reads CSVDGPINFGGAEAFF. CDR3 in DNA: TGCAGCGTGGACGGGCCCATCAACTTCGGAGGGGCTGAAGCTTTCTTT. The entire variable domain, with the rest obtained from reference TRBV29-1 and TRBJ1-1, is as follows: SAVISQKPSRDICQRGTSLTIQCQVDSQVTMMFWYRQQPGQSLTLIATANQGSEATYESGFVIDKFPISRPNLTFSTLTVSNMSPEDSSIYLCSVDGPINFGGAEAFFGQGTRLTVV.